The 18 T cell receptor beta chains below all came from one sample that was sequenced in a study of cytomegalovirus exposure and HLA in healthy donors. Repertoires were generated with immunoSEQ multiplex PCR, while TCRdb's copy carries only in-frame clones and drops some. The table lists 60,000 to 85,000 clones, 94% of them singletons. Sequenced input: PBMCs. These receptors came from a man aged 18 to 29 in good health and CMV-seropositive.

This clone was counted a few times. CDR3 region: CASSLRGGEQYF. The CDR3 coding sequence is TGTGCCAGCAGCCTCAGGGGTGGCGAGCAGTACTTC. The V call is TRBV6-5, the J call TRBJ2-7; a weak D match, TRBD1 (6 bases). With 6 bases removed from V and 6 bases from J, the gap between germline ends came to 12 bases. In germline, CDR1 is MNHEY, CDR2 SVGAGI. The CDR3 contains 12 residues.

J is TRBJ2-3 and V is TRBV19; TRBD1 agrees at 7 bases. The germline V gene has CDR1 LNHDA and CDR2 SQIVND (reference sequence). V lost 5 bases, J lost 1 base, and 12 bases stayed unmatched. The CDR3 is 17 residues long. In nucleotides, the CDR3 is TGTGCCAGTAGTGCCTCCGGGACAGCCGGTGGCACAGATACGCAGTATTTT. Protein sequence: CASSASGTAGGTDTQYF.

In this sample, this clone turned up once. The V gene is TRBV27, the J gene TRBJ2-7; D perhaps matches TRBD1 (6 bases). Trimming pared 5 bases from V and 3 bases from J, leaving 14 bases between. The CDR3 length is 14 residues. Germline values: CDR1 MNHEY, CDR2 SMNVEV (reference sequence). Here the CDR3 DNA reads TGTGCCAGCAGTCCGTCCGGGACACTCTACGAGCAGTACTTC. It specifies CASSPSGTLYEQYF.

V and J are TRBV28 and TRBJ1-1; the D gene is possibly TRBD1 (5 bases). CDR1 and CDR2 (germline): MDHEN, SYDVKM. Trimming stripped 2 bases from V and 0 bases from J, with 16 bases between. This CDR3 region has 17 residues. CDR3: CASSLVGTGIMNTEAFF. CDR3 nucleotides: TGTGCCAGCAGTTTAGTCGGGACTGGAATAATGAACACTGAAGCTTTCTTT.

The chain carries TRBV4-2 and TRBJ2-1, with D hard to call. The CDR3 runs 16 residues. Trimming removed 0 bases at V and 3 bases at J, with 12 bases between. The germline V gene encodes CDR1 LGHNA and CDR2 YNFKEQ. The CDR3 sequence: CASSQDRRLDYNEQFF. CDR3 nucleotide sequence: TGTGCCAGCAGCCAAGATCGGAGACTGGACTACAATGAGCAGTTCTTC.

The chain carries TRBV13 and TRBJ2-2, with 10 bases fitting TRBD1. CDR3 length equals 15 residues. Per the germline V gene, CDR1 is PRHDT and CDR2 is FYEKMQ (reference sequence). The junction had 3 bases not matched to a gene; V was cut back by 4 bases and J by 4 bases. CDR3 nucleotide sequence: TGTGCCAGCAGCTCCCGGGACAGGGGCACCGGGGAGCTGTTTTTT. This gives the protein CASSSRDRGTGELFF.

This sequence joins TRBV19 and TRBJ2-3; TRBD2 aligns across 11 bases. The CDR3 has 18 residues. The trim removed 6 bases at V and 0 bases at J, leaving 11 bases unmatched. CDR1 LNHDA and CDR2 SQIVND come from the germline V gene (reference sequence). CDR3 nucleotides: TGTGCCAGTAGCCTTCGGACGGGACTAGCGGTTAGCACAGATACGCAGTATTTT. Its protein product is CASSLRTGLAVSTDTQYF.

In nucleotides, the CDR3 is TGTGCCAGCAGTCAACCTCGGGAGGGAGGCTACACCTTC. It specifies CASSQPREGGYTF. The chain joins TRBV28 to TRBJ1-2; D unresolved. This CDR3 has 13 amino acids. Germline CDR1 is MDHEN and CDR2 is SYDVKM. Trimming left V 5 bases short and J 8 bases short, with 15 bases between.

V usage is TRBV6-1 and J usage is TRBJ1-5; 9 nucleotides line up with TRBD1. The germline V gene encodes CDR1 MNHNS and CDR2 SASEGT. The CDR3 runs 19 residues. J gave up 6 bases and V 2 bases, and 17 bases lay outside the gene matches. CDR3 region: CASSEFRRYLDRGSQPQHF. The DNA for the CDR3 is TGTGCCAGCAGTGAATTTCGGCGTTATCTGGACAGGGGTTCTCAGCCCCAGCATTTT.

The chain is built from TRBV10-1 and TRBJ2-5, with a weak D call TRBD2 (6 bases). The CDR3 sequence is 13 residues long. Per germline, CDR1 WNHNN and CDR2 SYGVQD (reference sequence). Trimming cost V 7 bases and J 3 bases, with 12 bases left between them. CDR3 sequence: CASTPSVKETQYF. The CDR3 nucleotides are TGCGCCAGCACCCCTAGCGTGAAAGAGACCCAGTACTTC.

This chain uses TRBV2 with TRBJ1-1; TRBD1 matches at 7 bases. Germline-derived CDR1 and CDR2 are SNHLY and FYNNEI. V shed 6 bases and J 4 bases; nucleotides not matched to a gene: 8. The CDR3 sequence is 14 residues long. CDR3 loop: CASRLRGLGTEAFF. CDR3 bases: TGTGCCAGCAGACTAAGGGGGCTGGGCACTGAAGCTTTCTTT. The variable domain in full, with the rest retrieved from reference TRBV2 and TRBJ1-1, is EPEVTQTPSHQVTQMGQEVILRCVPISNHLYFYWYRQILGQKVEFLVSFYNNEISEKSEIFDDQFSVERPDGSNFTLKIRSTKLEDSAMYFCASRLRGLGTEAFFGQGTRLTVV.

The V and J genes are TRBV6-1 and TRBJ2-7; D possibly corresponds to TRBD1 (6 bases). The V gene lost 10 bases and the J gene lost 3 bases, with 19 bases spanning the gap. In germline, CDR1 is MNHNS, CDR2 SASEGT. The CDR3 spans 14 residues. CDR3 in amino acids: CAKTRGHPNYEQYF. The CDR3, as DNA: TGTGCCAAGACCAGGGGCCACCCCAACTACGAGCAGTACTTC.

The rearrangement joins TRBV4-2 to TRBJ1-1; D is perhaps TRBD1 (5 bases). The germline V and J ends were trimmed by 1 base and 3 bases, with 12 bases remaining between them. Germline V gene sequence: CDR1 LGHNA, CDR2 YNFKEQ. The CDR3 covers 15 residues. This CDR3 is CASSQGAGIDTEAFF. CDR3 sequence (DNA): TGTGCCAGCAGCCAAGGGGCAGGGATCGACACTGAAGCTTTCTTT.

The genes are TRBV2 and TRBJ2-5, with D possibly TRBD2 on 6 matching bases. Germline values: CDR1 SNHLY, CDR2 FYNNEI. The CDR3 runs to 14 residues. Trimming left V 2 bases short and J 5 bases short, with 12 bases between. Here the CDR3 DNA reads TGTGCCAGCAGTGAAAGCGGGCCCGCGGAGACCCAGTACTTC. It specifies CASSESGPAETQYF.

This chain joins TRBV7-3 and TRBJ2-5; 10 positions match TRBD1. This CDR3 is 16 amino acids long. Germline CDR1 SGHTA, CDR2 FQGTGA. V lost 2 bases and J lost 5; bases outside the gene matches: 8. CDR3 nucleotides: TGTGCCAGCAGCTTAGGGACAGGGGCGCCGGGGGAGACCCAGTACTTC. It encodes CASSLGTGAPGETQYF.

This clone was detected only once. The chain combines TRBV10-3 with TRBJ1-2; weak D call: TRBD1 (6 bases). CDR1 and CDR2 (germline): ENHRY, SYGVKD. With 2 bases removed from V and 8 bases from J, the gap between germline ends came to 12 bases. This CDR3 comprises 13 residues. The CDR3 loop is CAISEHREEGYTF. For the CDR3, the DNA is TGTGCCATCAGTGAGCACAGGGAAGAAGGCTACACCTTC.

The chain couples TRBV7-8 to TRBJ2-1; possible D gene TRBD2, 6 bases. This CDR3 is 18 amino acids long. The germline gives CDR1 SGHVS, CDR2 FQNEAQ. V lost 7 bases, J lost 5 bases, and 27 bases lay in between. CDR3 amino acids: CASIEYPWGSGNDNEQFF. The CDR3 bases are TGTGCCAGCATCGAATACCCCTGGGGTAGCGGAAACGACAATGAGCAGTTCTTC.

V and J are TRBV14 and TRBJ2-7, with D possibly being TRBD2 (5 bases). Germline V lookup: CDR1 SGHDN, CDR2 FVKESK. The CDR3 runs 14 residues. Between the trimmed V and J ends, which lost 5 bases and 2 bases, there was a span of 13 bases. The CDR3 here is CASSYLSGAYEQYF. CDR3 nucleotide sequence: TGTGCCAGCAGCTACCTCAGCGGAGCCTACGAGCAGTACTTC.